This T cell receptor beta chain is from a study of blood T cell repertoires in COVID-19. Study-level background: T cells, B-cell-depleted T cells, or PBMCs provided the cDNA or gDNA that served as material.

Assay: immunoSEQ multiplex PCR; the TCRdb copy retains only in-frame clones and omits some. Among 50,000 to 70,000 clones listed, more than 75% were seen once. Sequenced: peripheral blood. The clonotype originates from a man aged 55 to 70 with active or convalescent COVID-19.

CDR3 in DNA: TGCGCCAGCAGCTCCCATCAGACAGGGGAGAATTCACCCCTCCACTTT. It codes for CASSSHQTGENSPLHF. This rearrangement joins TRBV10-1 to TRBJ1-6; TRBD1 matches at 8 bases. Germline V lookup: CDR1 WNHNN, CDR2 SYGVQD (reference sequence). V shed 6 bases, J shed 7 bases, and the junction held 11 bases outside the gene matches. The CDR3 runs to 16 residues.